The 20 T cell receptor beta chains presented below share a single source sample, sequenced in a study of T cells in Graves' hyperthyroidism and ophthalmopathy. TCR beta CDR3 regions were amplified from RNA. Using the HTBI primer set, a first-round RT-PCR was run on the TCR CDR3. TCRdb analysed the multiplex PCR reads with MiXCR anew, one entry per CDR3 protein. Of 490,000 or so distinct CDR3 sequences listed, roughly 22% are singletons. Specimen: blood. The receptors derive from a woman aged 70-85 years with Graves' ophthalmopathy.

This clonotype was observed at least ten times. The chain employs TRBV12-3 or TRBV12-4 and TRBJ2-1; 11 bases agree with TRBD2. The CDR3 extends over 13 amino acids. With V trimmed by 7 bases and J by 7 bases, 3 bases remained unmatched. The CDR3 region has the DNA TGTGCCAGCATAACTAGCGGGAGTAATGAGCAGTTCTTC. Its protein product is CASITSGSNEQFF.

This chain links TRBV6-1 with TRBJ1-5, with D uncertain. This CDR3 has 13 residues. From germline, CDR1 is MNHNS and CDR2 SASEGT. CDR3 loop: CATGWVSNQPQHF. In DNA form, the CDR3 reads TGTGCTACGGGGTGGGTTAGCAATCAGCCCCAGCATTTT.

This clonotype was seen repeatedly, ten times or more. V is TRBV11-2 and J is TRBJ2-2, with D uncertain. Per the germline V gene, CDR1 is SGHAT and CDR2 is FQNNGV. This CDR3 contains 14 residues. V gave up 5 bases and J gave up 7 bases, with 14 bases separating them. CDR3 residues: CASSLSGVGGELFF. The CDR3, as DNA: TGTGCCAGCAGCCTCAGTGGGGTGGGCGGGGAGCTGTTTTTT.

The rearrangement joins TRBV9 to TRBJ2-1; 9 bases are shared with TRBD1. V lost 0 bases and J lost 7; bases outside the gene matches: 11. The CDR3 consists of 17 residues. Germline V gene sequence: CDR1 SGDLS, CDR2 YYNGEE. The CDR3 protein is CASSVAQQGAGENEQFF. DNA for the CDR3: TGTGCCAGCAGCGTAGCCCAACAGGGGGCCGGGGAGAATGAGCAGTTCTTC.

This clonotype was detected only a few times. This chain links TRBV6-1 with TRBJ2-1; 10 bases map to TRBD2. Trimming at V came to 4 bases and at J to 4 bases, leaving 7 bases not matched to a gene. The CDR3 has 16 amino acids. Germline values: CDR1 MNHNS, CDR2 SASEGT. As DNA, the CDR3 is TGTGCCAGCAGTGTACTAGCGGGGAACTTTTACAATGAGCAGTTCTTC. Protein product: CASSVLAGNFYNEQFF.

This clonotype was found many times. Written as DNA, the CDR3 is TGTGCCAGCAGGCGATTGGGCGGGAGGGTTGGCACAGATACGCAGTATTTT. Protein sequence: CASRRLGGRVGTDTQYF. J is TRBJ2-3 and V is TRBV6-1, with 9 positions matching TRBD2. Germline CDR1 is MNHNS and CDR2 is SASEGT. J was trimmed by 1 base and V by 6 bases; bases with no gene match: 11. The CDR3 has 17 amino acids.

This CDR3 is CASSPMGGLAGGRADTQYF. CDR3 coding DNA: TGTGCCAGCTCACCAATGGGAGGACTAGCGGGAGGGCGAGCAGATACGCAGTATTTT. The chain joins TRBV18 to TRBJ2-3, with TRBD2 matching 15 bases. J lost 4 bases, V lost 2 bases, and 10 bases had no gene match. This CDR3 comprises 19 residues. In germline, CDR1 is KGHSH, CDR2 LQKENI.

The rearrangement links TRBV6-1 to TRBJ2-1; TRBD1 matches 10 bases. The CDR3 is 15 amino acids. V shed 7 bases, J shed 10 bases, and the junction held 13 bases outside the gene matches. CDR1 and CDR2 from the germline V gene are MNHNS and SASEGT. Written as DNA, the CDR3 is TGTGCCAGCAACCCAGACAGGGGGCGGACTAACGAGCAGTTCTTC. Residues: CASNPDRGRTNEQFF.

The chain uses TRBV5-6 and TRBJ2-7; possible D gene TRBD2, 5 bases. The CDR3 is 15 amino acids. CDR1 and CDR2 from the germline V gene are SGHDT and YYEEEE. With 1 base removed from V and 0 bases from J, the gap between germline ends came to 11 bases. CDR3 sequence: CASSLYRGVSYEQYF. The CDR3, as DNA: TGTGCCAGCAGCTTGTATCGGGGTGTCTCCTACGAGCAGTACTTC.

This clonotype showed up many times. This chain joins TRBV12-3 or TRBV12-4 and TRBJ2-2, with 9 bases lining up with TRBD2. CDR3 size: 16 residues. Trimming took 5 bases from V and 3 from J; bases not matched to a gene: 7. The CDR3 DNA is TGTGCCAGCAGTATGCCTAGCGGGAAACACACCGGGGAGCTGTTTTTT. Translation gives CASSMPSGKHTGELFF.

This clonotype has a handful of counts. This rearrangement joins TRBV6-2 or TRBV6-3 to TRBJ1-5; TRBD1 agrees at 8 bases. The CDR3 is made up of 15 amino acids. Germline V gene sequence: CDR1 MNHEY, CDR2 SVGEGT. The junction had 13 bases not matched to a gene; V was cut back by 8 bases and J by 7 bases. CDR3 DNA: TGTGCCAGCCAGGCCGACAGGGGCCTCAGGCAGCCCCAGCATTTT. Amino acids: CASQADRGLRQPQHF.

The CDR3 region is CSVAVRVDYGYTF. CDR3 sequence (DNA): TGCAGCGTCGCGGTGCGGGTAGACTATGGCTACACCTTC. The chain joins TRBV29-1 to TRBJ1-2; D gene unclear. The CDR3 loop spans 13 amino acids. Looked up from germline, CDR1 is SQVTM and CDR2 is ANQGSEA. V lost 6 bases and J lost 3, with 14 bases in between.

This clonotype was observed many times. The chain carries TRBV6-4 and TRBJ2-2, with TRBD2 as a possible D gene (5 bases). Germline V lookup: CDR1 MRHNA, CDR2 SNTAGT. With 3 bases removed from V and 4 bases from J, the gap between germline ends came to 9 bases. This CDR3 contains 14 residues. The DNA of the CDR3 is TGTGCCAGCAGTGAAGCGGCTTCCACCGGGGAGCTGTTTTTT. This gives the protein CASSEAASTGELFF.

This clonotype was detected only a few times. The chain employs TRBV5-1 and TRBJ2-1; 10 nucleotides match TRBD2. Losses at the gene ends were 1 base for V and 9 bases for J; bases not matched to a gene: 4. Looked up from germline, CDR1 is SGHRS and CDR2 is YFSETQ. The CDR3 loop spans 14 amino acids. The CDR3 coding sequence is TGCGCCAGCAGCTTGACTAGCGGGACAGGTGAGCAGTTCTTC. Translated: CASSLTSGTGEQFF.

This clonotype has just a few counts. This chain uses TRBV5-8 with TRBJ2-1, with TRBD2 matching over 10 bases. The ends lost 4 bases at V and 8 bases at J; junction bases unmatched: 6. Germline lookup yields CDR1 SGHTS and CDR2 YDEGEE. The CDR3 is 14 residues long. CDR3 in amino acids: CASSSGGTSDEQFF. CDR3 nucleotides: TGTGCCAGCAGCAGCGGCGGGACTAGCGATGAGCAGTTCTTC.

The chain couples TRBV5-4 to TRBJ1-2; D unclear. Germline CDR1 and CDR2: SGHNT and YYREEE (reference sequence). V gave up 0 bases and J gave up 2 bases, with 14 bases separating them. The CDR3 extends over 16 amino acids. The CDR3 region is CASSLGALTNNYGYTF. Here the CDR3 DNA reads TGTGCCAGCAGCTTGGGGGCCCTTACTAACAACTATGGCTACACCTTC.

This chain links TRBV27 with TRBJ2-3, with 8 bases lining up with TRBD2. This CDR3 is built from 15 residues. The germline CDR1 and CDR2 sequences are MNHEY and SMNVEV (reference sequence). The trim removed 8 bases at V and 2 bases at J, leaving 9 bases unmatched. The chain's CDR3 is CASCSGMINTDTQYF. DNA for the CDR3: TGTGCCAGCTGTAGCGGGATGATAAACACAGATACGCAGTATTTT.

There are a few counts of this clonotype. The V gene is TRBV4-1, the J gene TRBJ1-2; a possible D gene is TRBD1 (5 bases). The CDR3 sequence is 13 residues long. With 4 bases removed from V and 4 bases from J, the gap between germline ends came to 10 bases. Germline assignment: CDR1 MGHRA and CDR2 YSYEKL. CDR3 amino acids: CASSPGYAYGYTF. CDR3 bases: TGCGCCAGCAGCCCAGGGTATGCCTATGGCTACACCTTC.

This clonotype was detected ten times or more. The CDR3 spells CSASTGEGNTEAFF. Written as DNA, the CDR3 is TGCAGTGCTAGTACAGGGGAAGGGAACACTGAAGCTTTCTTT. The chain joins TRBV20-1 to TRBJ1-1, with 7 bases identical to TRBD1. Germline V gene lookup returns CDR1 DFQATT and CDR2 SNEGSKA (reference sequence). The CDR3 extends over 14 amino acids. V lost 3 bases, J lost 1 base, and 5 bases stayed unmatched.

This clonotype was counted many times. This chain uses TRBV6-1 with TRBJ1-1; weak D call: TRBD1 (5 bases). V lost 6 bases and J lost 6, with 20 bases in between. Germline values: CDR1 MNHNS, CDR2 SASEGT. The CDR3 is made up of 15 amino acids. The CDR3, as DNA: TGTGCCAGCAGCCGCTACCGGGACGGAGACGCTGAAGCTTTCTTT. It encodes CASSRYRDGDAEAFF.